This T cell receptor (beta chain) was profiled in a study of T cells in Graves' hyperthyroidism and ophthalmopathy. The ends lost 3 bases at V and 10 bases at J; junction bases unmatched: 9. The CDR3 is made up of 15 amino acids. Germline loops: CDR1 MNHNS, CDR2 SASEGT. Amplification targeted TCR beta CDR3 regions from RNA transcripts. HTBI primers were used for first-round RT-PCR of the TCR CDR3. TCRdb passed the multiplex PCR reads through MiXCR, listing each CDR3 protein once. The sample consists of fewer than 450,000 distinct CDR3 sequences, roughly 20% of them appearing once. This clonotype was found a few times.

The origin of this receptor is a man between 18 and 35 years old with Graves' ophthalmopathy. Sequencing input: blood. V gene TRBV6-1 combines with J gene TRBJ1-6; TRBD1 agrees at 7 bases. In nucleotides, the CDR3 is TGTGCCAGCAGTGAGAAGCAGGGGGTATGGTCACCCCTCCACTTT. It codes for CASSEKQGVWSPLHF.